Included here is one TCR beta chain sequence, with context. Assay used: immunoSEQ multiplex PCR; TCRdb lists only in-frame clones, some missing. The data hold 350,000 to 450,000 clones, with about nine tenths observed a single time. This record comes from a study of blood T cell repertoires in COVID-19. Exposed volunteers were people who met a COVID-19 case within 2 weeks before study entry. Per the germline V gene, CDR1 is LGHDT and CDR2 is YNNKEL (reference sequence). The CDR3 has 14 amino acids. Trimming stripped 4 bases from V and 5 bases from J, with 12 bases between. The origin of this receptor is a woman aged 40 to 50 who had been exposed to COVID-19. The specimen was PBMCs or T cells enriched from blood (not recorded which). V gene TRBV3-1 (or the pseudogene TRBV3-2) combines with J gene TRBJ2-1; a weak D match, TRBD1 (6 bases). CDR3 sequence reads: CASSLGQIDNEQFF. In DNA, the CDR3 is TGTGCCAGCAGCCTTGGACAGATAGACAATGAGCAGTTCTTC.